Listed below are T cell receptor beta chains from one sample, sequenced in a study of shared clonotypes between healthy human individuals. Generated by immunoSEQ multiplex PCR, the TCRdb table keeps only in-frame clones and is missing some. The data contain millions of clones, 85% to 95% of them singletons. The specimen was naive CD4+ T cells sorted from blood. The origin of the receptors is a man aged 18 to 30 in good health. Both conserved end residues are trimmed from each CDR3. Each record gives: clone size, V gene, D gene, CDR3 protein. D genes are given only for firm matches. A clone size is listed for some rows: how often the clone was seen (once, few, many), or a class if it is expanded.

.	TRBV30	.	AWEALRNTEAF
.	TRBV5-6	.	ASSLIGTPYEQY
.	TRBV7-9	.	ASSPSQRGNTEAF
few	TRBV10-1	.	ASSESTRGIGY
.	TRBV2	.	ASSVLGITEAF
once	TRBV4-1	.	ASSQDGPGAFYNEQF
once	TRBV4-3	.	ASSPDRRLGEQF
.	TRBV18	.	ASSPLSILSGETQY
.	TRBV7-2	.	ASSIGGSGTYGYT
.	TRBV5-1	TRBD2	ASSGETSGFYNEQF
.	TRBV27	TRBD1	ASSIRQGLDEQY
.	TRBV5-1	TRBD2	ASSLDPSGGEQY
.	TRBV6-5	TRBD2	ASSYSGTSGQETQY
.	TRBV30	.	AWKDRVTEAF
.	TRBV29-1	.	SVGREGTVSYEQY
.	TRBV30	TRBD1	AWSPGQGIIDEQF
.	TRBV5-1	.	ASSLSALESGELF
.	TRBV6-4	.	ASSPGPLFNEQF
.	TRBV7-2	TRBD2	ASSLRRDYSYEQY
.	TRBV6-5	.	ASSYSKNTEAF
.	TRBV6-7	TRBD2	ASRLRPGLAGYYNEQF
.	TRBV7-3	TRBD1	ASSQGTGGYNEQF
few	TRBV5-6	.	ASSSGILATDTQY
.	TRBV7-9	.	ASSLRDATNEKLF
.	TRBV5-1	TRBD1	ASSLGTDHYSPLH
once	TRBV14	.	ASSQFSVSYNEQF
.	TRBV19	.	AVPARTGELF
.	TRBV29-1	.	SVVQGNTEAF
.	TRBV14	.	ASSEGDTGNAAF
.	TRBV7-9	TRBD1	ASSLGQGSVGTEAF
.	TRBV5-4	.	ASSFDSSYEQY
once	TRBV5-1	.	ASSETGKGAEGYT
.	TRBV9	.	ASSVGVLFTDTQY
.	TRBV19	.	ASSSTRETQY
.	TRBV10-2	.	ASSDPQGSGNTIY
.	TRBV5-1	TRBD2	ASSLVLAGGGRYEQY
.	TRBV5-6	.	ASSFSFQFGGTGPDTQY
.	TRBV6-5	.	ASSSLSGPQH
.	TRBV30	.	AWTPQVDYGYT